The 5 T cell receptor beta chains presented below share a single source sample, sequenced in a study of long-term antiretroviral therapy in people with HIV (dated by TCRdb to the early 2020s). The immunoSEQ hsTCRB v3.0 assay was used at survey level resolution to sequence the TRB variable region. TCRdb carries this immuneACCESS record with in-frame sequences only. Its versions omit some clonotypes, under half of them owing to an unresolved V gene in the studies checked, with the rest unexplained. This sample lists some 14,000 clones; about 86% were detected once. The ten most abundant clones make up around 17% of the sample. This specimen was unsorted PBMCs, taken just before starting antiretroviral therapy. These receptors were taken from a man aged 35 to 55 with HIV.

The V and J genes are TRBV5-1 and TRBJ2-7, with D perhaps assigned TRBD1 or TRBD2 (5 bases each). The CDR3 is 14 amino acids. Germline V gene data show CDR1 as SGHRS and CDR2 as YFSETQ. The germline V and J ends were trimmed by 2 bases and 0 bases, with 9 bases remaining between them. CDR3 loop: CASSFMGVSYEQYF. CDR3 nucleotides: TGCGCCAGCAGCTTTATGGGGGTCTCCTACGAGCAGTACTTC.

The rearrangement joins TRBV11-2 to TRBJ2-7; the D gene is possibly TRBD2 (6 bases). V lost 5 bases and J lost 4, with 12 bases in between. Germline lookup yields CDR1 SGHAT and CDR2 FQNNGV. This CDR3 contains 13 residues. The DNA for the CDR3 is TGTGCCAGCAGCCTAAGGACTATTTACGAGCAGTACTTC. It is translated as CASSLRTIYEQYF. Full variable domain (remainder filled in from reference TRBV11-2 and TRBJ2-7): EAGVAQSPRYKIIEKRQSVAFWCNPISGHATLYWYQQILGQGPKLLIQFQNNGVVDDSQLPKDRFSAERLKGVDSTLKIQPAKLEDSAVYLCASSLRTIYEQYFGPGTRLTVT.

The J gene is TRBJ2-7, the V gene TRBV19; no firm D call. Germline assignment: CDR1 LNHDA and CDR2 SQIVND (reference sequence). V lost 10 bases and J lost 3, with 19 bases in between. This CDR3 region has 14 residues. DNA for the CDR3: TGTGCCACCTCGGGTGATCCCACCCTCTACGAGCAGTACTTC. It encodes CATSGDPTLYEQYF.

The V and J genes are TRBV14 and TRBJ1-2; possibly TRBD1 for D (5 bases). Trimming took off 2 bases at V and 7 bases at J, with 20 bases between the two ends. This CDR3 region has 16 residues. CDR1 is SGHDN and CDR2 is FVKESK in the germline V gene. The DNA for the CDR3 is TGTGCCAGCAGCCAAAACGCGATCGTGGGGCCGGGTGGCTACACCTTC. This gives the protein CASSQNAIVGPGGYTF.

This clone was observed a few times. The chain combines TRBV30 with TRBJ1-2; D is uncertain. V was pared by 0 bases and J by 0 bases, with 2 bases between. CDR3 length: 12 amino acids. CDR1 is GTSNPN and CDR2 is SVGIG in the germline V gene (reference sequence). The CDR3 here is CAWSVSNYGYTF. Written as DNA, the CDR3 is TGTGCCTGGAGTGTATCTAACTATGGCTACACCTTC.